A selection of T cell receptor beta chains follows, all from one sample in a study of T-cell reconstitution after alpha-beta-depleted transplantation in children. TCRdb reprocessed the PCR reads with MiXCR, giving one entry per CDR3 protein. The data contain approximately 250,000 distinct CDR3 sequences, 9% to 10% of them singletons. Sample: PBMCs from the stem cell graft donor, taken from the stem cell graft. Receptors were obtained from a human donor who donated a stem cell graft to a child with SCID. The CDR3 runs from the conserved cysteine through the conserved F or W. The D gene is left open where the match is weak. The size of a clone is reported for some rows only, either as once, few or many, or as a class for expanded clones.

v_call	j_call	d_call	clone_size	cdr3_nt	cdr3_aa
TRBV5-1	TRBJ1-2	.	many	TGCGCCAGCAGCGCCCTCCCGCGACAGAACTATGGCTACACCTTC	CASSALPRQNYGYTF
TRBV10-3	TRBJ2-1	.	few	TGTGCCAGCGGGGAGGACTACAATGAGCAGTTCTTC	CASGEDYNEQFF
TRBV29-1	TRBJ1-2	.	many	TGCAGCGTATCGCTTGGGGGCAGGGGCTATGGCTACACCTTC	CSVSLGGRGYGYTF
TRBV6-2/TRBV6-3	TRBJ2-2	TRBD1	.	TGTGCCAGCAGTTACAGGGGGCGAGTCAACACCGGGGAGCTGTTTTTT	CASSYRGRVNTGELFF
TRBV5-1	TRBJ1-1	.	many	TGCGCCAGCAGGGCGCAGAACACTGAAGCTTTCTTT	CASRAQNTEAFF
TRBV6-1	TRBJ1-5	.	many	TGTGCCAGCAGCCCCGGGACTCCTCGGTATCAGCCCCAGCATTTT	CASSPGTPRYQPQHF
TRBV4-2	TRBJ1-2	TRBD1	many	TGTGCCAGCAGCCAACCGGGACAGGGGGATAACTATGGCTACACCTTC	CASSQPGQGDNYGYTF
TRBV14	TRBJ1-6	.	.	TGTGCCAGCAGCCAACGATTGGATTCACCCCTCCACTTT	CASSQRLDSPLHF
TRBV7-9	TRBJ2-7	TRBD1	many	TGTGCCAGCAGCTCTCGGACAGGGGGATTTTACGAGCAGTACTTC	CASSSRTGGFYEQYF
TRBV5-8	TRBJ1-5	.	many	TGTGCCAGCAGCCGAGGCTCTCAGCCCCAGCATTTT	CASSRGSQPQHF
TRBV12-3/TRBV12-4	TRBJ2-2	.	many	TGTGCCAGCAGTTTACCCTCCAAATACGGCGCGGGGGAGCTGTTTTTT	CASSLPSKYGAGELFF
TRBV19	TRBJ1-5	.	few	TGTGCCAGTAGTAACCCGATGGGTCAGCCCCAGCATTTT	CASSNPMGQPQHF
TRBV20-1	TRBJ1-1	.	many	TGCAGTGCTAGAGCTGCTGAAGCTTTCTTT	CSARAAEAFF
TRBV7-3	TRBJ2-1	.	many	TGTGCCAGCAGCCGAGACGCGGGACCTTACAATGAGCAGTTCTTC	CASSRDAGPYNEQFF
TRBV25-1	TRBJ1-5	.	.	TGTGCCAGCAGTTCTCAGACAAGCAATCAGCCCCAGCATTTT	CASSSQTSNQPQHF
TRBV27	TRBJ2-1	TRBD2	many	TGTGCCAGCAGTTCAACCGGGACTAGACTCTACAATGAGCAGTTCTTC	CASSSTGTRLYNEQFF
TRBV20-1	TRBJ2-7	TRBD1	many	TGCAGTGCAGAGAGGACAGGGGGTTACTACGAGCAGTACTTC	CSAERTGGYYEQYF
TRBV6-1	TRBJ1-2	.	few	TGTGCCAGCAGGACGAGTGGTAACTATGGCTACACCTTC	CASRTSGNYGYTF
TRBV7-2	TRBJ1-4	.	many	TGTGCCAGCAGCTTTGGGGGTAATGAAAAACTGTTTTTT	CASSFGGNEKLFF
TRBV7-2	TRBJ2-3	.	many	TGTGCCAGCAGCTTTTTTGGCTCCCATACGCAGTATTTT	CASSFFGSHTQYF
TRBV7-7	TRBJ2-1	TRBD2	few	TGTGCCAGCAGCTTAGGCGGGACTAGCGGGGGCTACAATGAGCAGTTCTTC	CASSLGGTSGGYNEQFF
TRBV5-1	TRBJ1-1	.	many	TGCGCCAGCAGCTTGGATGTCTCTGAAGCTTTCTTT	CASSLDVSEAFF
TRBV20-1	TRBJ2-7	.	.	TGCAGTGCTAGAGACGTTCCTACTAGCTCCTACGAGCAGTACTTC	CSARDVPTSSYEQYF
TRBV7-2	TRBJ1-2	.	many	TGTGCCAGCAGCTTAGCGCCCCCAATAGCCCACCCGATGGTCGGCTACACCTTC	CASSLAPPIAHPMVGYTF
TRBV20-1	TRBJ2-3	.	many	TGCAGTGCTAGAGATTCTGTGGCAGGGTTCACAGATACGCAGTATTTT	CSARDSVAGFTDTQYF
TRBV3-1	TRBJ2-1	.	many	TGTGCCAGCAGCCAAGATCCCTTAGCGGCCTTTCCAAGCTCCTACAATGAGCAGTTCTTC	CASSQDPLAAFPSSYNEQFF
TRBV11-1	TRBJ2-7	.	many	TGTGCCAGCAGCTTAATCGCTTCCCGGGGCGAGCAGTACTTC	CASSLIASRGEQYF
TRBV7-6	TRBJ1-6	.	many	TGTGCCAGCAGCTTAGATCTCGGACCGGGAGCACCCCTCCACTTT	CASSLDLGPGAPLHF
TRBV3-1	TRBJ1-2	.	many	TGTGCCAGCAGCCAAGCCGGGACCGGCTATGGCTACACCTTC	CASSQAGTGYGYTF
TRBV15	TRBJ1-1	.	few	TGTGCCACCAGCAATCTAAATGAAGCTTTCTTT	CATSNLNEAFF
TRBV21-1	TRBJ1-1	.	many	TGTGCCAGCACCAAAGTTAGGACAGAGGGCACTGAAGCTTTCTTT	CASTKVRTEGTEAFF
TRBV20-1	TRBJ2-1	.	many	TGCAGTGCTAGAGATAGCGGACAGGGAGGGAATGAGCAGTTCTTC	CSARDSGQGGNEQFF
TRBV7-9	TRBJ1-5	.	many	TGTGCCAGCAGCTTAGCCGGCTCCTACAATCAGCCCCAGCATTTT	CASSLAGSYNQPQHF
TRBV20-1	TRBJ2-5	.	many	TGCAGTGCTCCTAGGGGCGGCCCGGAGACCCAGTACTTC	CSAPRGGPETQYF
TRBV12-3/TRBV12-4	TRBJ2-1	.	many	TGTGCCATTGGGGCCAGAAACTACAATGAGCAGTTCTTC	CAIGARNYNEQFF
TRBV7-9	TRBJ2-7	.	many	TGTGCCAGCAGCTTAGCTGGTGCGCTCAACGAGCAGTACTTC	CASSLAGALNEQYF
TRBV11-1	TRBJ1-1	.	many	TGTGCCAGCAGCGTCCACAGTGAGAACACTGAAGCTTTCTTT	CASSVHSENTEAFF
TRBV5-6	TRBJ2-3	.	many	TGTGCCAGCAGCTTAGGTGGTGGCCGAAGCACAGATACGCAGTATTTT	CASSLGGGRSTDTQYF
TRBV20-1	TRBJ2-5	TRBD2	many	TGCAGTGCTAGAGAGGCGGGGGGGGCCAGGGAGACCCAGTACTTC	CSAREAGGARETQYF
TRBV20-1	TRBJ1-5	.	many	TGCAGTGCCCCCCGGAGGCAGGGCAATCAGCCCCAGCATTTT	CSAPRRQGNQPQHF
TRBV20-1	TRBJ2-6	.	many	TGCAGTGCTGCAGATAGCTCTGGGGCCAACGTCCTGACTTTC	CSAADSSGANVLTF
TRBV5-1	TRBJ2-7	.	many	TGCGCCAGCAGCGATTTTTTCGGGACCACAGGCGACTACGAGCAGTACTTC	CASSDFFGTTGDYEQYF
TRBV28	TRBJ1-5	.	many	TGTGCCAGCAGTTTATCGGCAGGGAGGGATCATCAGCCCCAGCATTTT	CASSLSAGRDHQPQHF
TRBV15	TRBJ2-3	TRBD1	many	TGTGCCACCAGCAGAGTGGCGACAGGGGTGGCAGATACGCAGTATTTT	CATSRVATGVADTQYF
TRBV20-1	TRBJ2-5	.	many	TGCAGTGCTAGAGATATGGTAGGGGCCGGGGAGACCCAGTACTTC	CSARDMVGAGETQYF
TRBV28	TRBJ1-6	.	many	TGTGCCAGCAAGGGGGGGGGTCCCTATAATTCACCCCTCCACTTT	CASKGGGPYNSPLHF
TRBV7-9	TRBJ1-6	.	.	TGTGCCAGCAGCTTAGCGGCCGCAGGGAGAGGCTCACCCCTCCACTTT	CASSLAAAGRGSPLHF
TRBV2	TRBJ2-1	TRBD1	many	TGTGCCAGCAGGACCGGACAGGGTGACCTCAGTGAGCAGTTCTTC	CASRTGQGDLSEQFF
TRBV7-8	TRBJ2-2	TRBD1	once	TGTGCCAGCACCAGCCCAGACAGGGCGGGCTACACCGGGGAGCTGTTTTTT	CASTSPDRAGYTGELFF
TRBV20-1	TRBJ2-1	.	many	TGCAGTGCTAGCCGACAGGCGGTGGATGAGCAGTTCTTC	CSASRQAVDEQFF
TRBV29-1	TRBJ1-1	.	many	TGCAGCGTTGAAGATCCGGGGGCAGCTCCGAACACTGAAGCTTTCTTT	CSVEDPGAAPNTEAFF
TRBV6-1	TRBJ1-5	.	many	TGTGCCAGCAGTGAAGCCCCACGGGGTAGCAATCAGCCCCAGCATTTT	CASSEAPRGSNQPQHF
TRBV19	TRBJ1-1	TRBD1	many	TGTGCCAGTAGTAGACAGGGGTCCGGGAACACTGAAGCTTTCTTT	CASSRQGSGNTEAFF
TRBV12-3/TRBV12-4	TRBJ2-7	TRBD1	many	TGTGCCAGCAGACCCTCGGGACAGGGTACTACGGGGCAGTACTTC	CASRPSGQGTTGQYF